What follows are 26 T cell receptor beta chains derived from one specimen sequenced in a study of monozygotic twins with inflammatory bowel disease. From the 5' RACE reads, TCRdb lists one entry per CDR3 protein and no DNA. The sample totals about 160,000 distinct CDR3 sequences. The sequencing sample was made of blood. These receptors were taken from a human donor with ulcerative colitis or Crohn's disease, or a healthy co-twin of an affected twin (not recorded which).

The chain combines TRBV7-9 with TRBJ2-3; the TRBD1 assignment by TCRdb is unverifiable without DNA. This CDR3 is 15 amino acids long. Germline V lookup: CDR1 SEHNR, CDR2 FQNEAQ (reference sequence). CDR3 sequence: CASSRTAPSTDTQYF.

This sequence joins TRBV28 and TRBJ1-2; TCRdb designates TRBD1, a call that cannot be tested without DNA. This CDR3 region has 12 residues. The germline V gene has CDR1 MDHEN and CDR2 SYDVKM. CDR3 region: CASSFTGFGYTF.

The J gene is TRBJ2-5, the V gene TRBV7-2; with no DNA, the TCRdb D assignment of TRBD1 cannot be verified. Germline CDR1 is SGHTA and CDR2 is FQGNSA. CDR3 length: 14 amino acids. The CDR3 region is CASSLQGELETQYF.

V and J are TRBV2 and TRBJ2-3; TCRdb picks TRBD2, but there is no DNA to check that call. This CDR3 is 13 amino acids long. Germline CDR1 reads SNHLY; CDR2 reads FYNNEI. The CDR3 sequence: CASKVGGADTQYF.

The chain uses TRBV3-1 and TRBJ2-1; TCRdb indicates TRBD2, and absent DNA this call remains unverified. Germline lookup yields CDR1 LGHDT and CDR2 YNNKEL (reference sequence). The CDR3 consists of 18 residues. CDR3 sequence reads: CASSPRLAGGPSYNEQFF.

This chain uses TRBV20-1 with TRBJ2-1. The CDR3 spans 16 residues. Germline V gene sequence: CDR1 DFQATT, CDR2 SNEGSKA (reference sequence). This chain's CDR3 is CSAPEMGSNRYNEQFF.

The CDR3 reads CASSLGVAGDGWFF. The chain has TRBV5-1 and TRBJ2-1; TCRdb's D gene call, TRBD2, goes unchecked for lack of DNA. The CDR3 covers 14 residues. CDR1 is SGHRS and CDR2 is YFSETQ in the germline V gene. The entire variable domain, with the rest obtained from reference TRBV5-1 and TRBJ2-1, is as follows: KAGVTQTPRYLIKTRGQQVTLSCSPISGHRSVSWYQQTPGQGLQFLFEYFSETQRNKGNFPGRFSGRQFSNSRSEMNVSTLELGDSALYLCASSLGVAGDGWFFGPGTRLTVL.

The chain combines TRBV7-2 with TRBJ1-5; the D call of TRBD1 rests on TCRdb alone, since no DNA is present to check it. The CDR3 is 15 residues long. Germline V gene lookup returns CDR1 SGHTA and CDR2 FQGNSA. CDR3: CASSLWGGKAQPQHF.

This sequence joins TRBV12-3 or TRBV12-4 and TRBJ2-2; TCRdb lists TRBD1, though no DNA is available to test this call. CDR3 length: 14 amino acids. The CDR3 loop reads CASTRTGRPGELFF.

This chain links TRBV30 with TRBJ2-3. CDR1 and CDR2 from the germline V gene are GTSNPN and SVGIG (reference sequence). The CDR3 loop spans 13 amino acids. CDR3 amino acids: CAWSPSGTDTQYF.

V is TRBV29-1 and J is TRBJ2-7; absent DNA, TCRdb's TRBD1 call cannot be checked. The germline gives CDR1 SQVTM, CDR2 ANQGSEA. The CDR3 runs to 14 residues. CDR3 sequence reads: CSVVHRGTVYEQYF.

The chain has TRBV7-2 and TRBJ2-7; as DNA is missing, the TRBD1 call by TCRdb cannot be tested. The CDR3 loop spans 15 amino acids. Looked up from germline, CDR1 is SGHTA and CDR2 is FQGNSA. CDR3: CASSTRGGFTSEQYF.

The V and J genes are TRBV20-1 and TRBJ2-3; the D call from TCRdb, TRBD2, cannot be confirmed without DNA. Germline V gene sequence: CDR1 DFQATT, CDR2 SNEGSKA (reference sequence). This CDR3 has 15 residues. The CDR3 region is CSARLSGSQADTQYF.

The gene calls are TRBV5-1 and TRBJ2-1; checking the TCRdb D call of TRBD2 is not possible without DNA. The CDR3 consists of 16 residues. The germline V gene encodes CDR1 SGHRS and CDR2 YFSETQ. This CDR3 is CASSLDESGEYNEQFF.

V usage is TRBV10-1 and J usage is TRBJ2-7. The germline V gene encodes CDR1 WNHNN and CDR2 SYGVQD (reference sequence). CDR3 length equals 14 residues. This CDR3 is CASSDSISPYEQYF.

The V and J genes are TRBV28 and TRBJ1-1. The germline V gene has CDR1 MDHEN and CDR2 SYDVKM. The CDR3 covers 14 residues. CDR3 residues: CASRGGIMNTEAFF. The whole variable domain, remainder taken from reference TRBV28 and TRBJ1-1, is DVKVTQSSRYLVKRTGEKVFLECVQDMDHENMFWYRQDPGLGLRLIYFSYDVKMKEKGDIPEGYSVSREKKERFSLILESASTNQTSMYLCASRGGIMNTEAFFGQGTRLTVV.

CDR3 amino acids: CSASKQGAFDTGELFF. The chain employs TRBV20-1 and TRBJ2-2; TCRdb names TRBD1, which stays unverified in the absence of DNA. This CDR3 is 16 amino acids long. Germline V CDR1 and CDR2: DFQATT, SNEGSKA (reference sequence).

This chain uses TRBV5-1 with TRBJ2-3; TCRdb reports TRBD2, a call that lacks DNA to check it against. This CDR3 is 15 amino acids long. CDR1 is SGHRS and CDR2 is YFSETQ in the germline V gene. The CDR3 reads CASSSRLAGGSTQYF.

The chain is built from TRBV4-3 and TRBJ2-3; TCRdb names TRBD1, which stays unverified in the absence of DNA. CDR3 size: 13 residues. Germline V gene lookup returns CDR1 LGHNA and CDR2 YSLEER. The CDR3 spells CASSGRGTDTQYF.

The V and J genes are TRBV10-3 and TRBJ1-1. The CDR3 runs 16 residues. Per germline, CDR1 ENHRY and CDR2 SYGVKD. This CDR3 is CAISEFETPMNTEAFF.

The gene calls are TRBV25-1 and TRBJ2-7. The germline CDR1 and CDR2 sequences are MGHDK and SYGVNS. The CDR3 extends over 14 amino acids. CDR3 sequence: CASSEAGSWYEQYF.

J is TRBJ2-7 and V is TRBV24-1. In germline, CDR1 is KGHDR, CDR2 SFDVKD. This CDR3 has 12 residues. The CDR3 reads CATSESDYEQYF.

This chain uses TRBV28 with TRBJ2-2; with no DNA, the TCRdb D assignment of TRBD1 cannot be verified. The CDR3 has 17 amino acids. Germline V gene sequence: CDR1 MDHEN, CDR2 SYDVKM. The CDR3 reads CASSEQGAPSFSGELFF.

The gene calls are TRBV9 and TRBJ2-1; with no DNA, the TCRdb D assignment of TRBD2 cannot be verified. From germline, CDR1 is SGDLS and CDR2 YYNGEE. This CDR3 has 16 amino acids. CDR3 residues: CASSVRIGRVYNEQFF.

V and J are TRBV20-1 and TRBJ2-3; without DNA, the TCRdb call of TRBD2 cannot be checked. Germline CDR1 DFQATT, CDR2 SNEGSKA (reference sequence). The CDR3 is 16 amino acids. CDR3 sequence: CSAPLGLAGVADTQYF.

This chain uses TRBV27 with TRBJ2-1; TCRdb's D call, TRBD2, is unchecked because there is no DNA. The CDR3 sequence is 15 residues long. CDR1 and CDR2 from the germline V gene are MNHEY and SMNVEV (reference sequence). CDR3: CASSFPLAGYNEQFF.